This T cell receptor beta chain came from a study of T cells in Graves' hyperthyroidism and ophthalmopathy. Across the whole study: Blood from the periphery was taken at initial diagnosis, before any treatment.

This clonotype was recorded many times. There are 15 residues in the CDR3. In germline, CDR1 is LGHDT, CDR2 YNNKEL (reference sequence). V lost 2 bases, J lost 2 bases, and 12 bases lay in between. Amplified TCR beta CDR3 regions came from RNA transcripts. Primed by the HTBI set, a first-round RT-PCR was run on the TCR CDR3. TCRdb fed the multiplex PCR reads into MiXCR, producing one record per CDR3 protein. The sample lists some 200,000 distinct CDR3 sequences, approximately 17% occurring once. A lack of ophthalmopathy progression within 18 months defined stable Graves' hyperthyroidism. Participants, patients aged 18 to 65, had newly diagnosed hyperthyroidism with a duration under 2 months.

Sequenced sample: blood. This receptor was identified in a man in his fifties with Graves' hyperthyroidism. The V and J genes are TRBV3-1 and TRBJ1-2; D is ambiguous. The CDR3 region has the DNA TGTGCCAGCAGCCAAACCCAACACCGGAACTATGGCTACACCTTC. It codes for CASSQTQHRNYGYTF.